Following are 25 T cell receptor beta chains from one sample sequenced in a study of T-cell memory formation after mild COVID-19. TCRdb re-analysed the 5' RACE reads in MiXCR, keeping a single row per CDR3 protein. In the table there are about 180,000 distinct CDR3 sequences, 15% to 20% of which are singletons. The sample consisted of PBMCs or a T cell subset sorted from them (not recorded which). These TCRs come from a man aged 18 to 29 who had mild COVID-19 (a few samples of this study predate the infection). Cell type and time point are not known.

This clonotype was counted only a few times. This chain links TRBV6-2 or TRBV6-3 with TRBJ2-3; 9 bases map to TRBD2. This CDR3 contains 16 residues. V was pared by 2 bases and J by 8 bases, with 11 bases of the junction left unmatched. Per the germline V gene, CDR1 is MNHEY and CDR2 is SVGEGT. The CDR3 is CASSYPVAGEKGTQYF. CDR3 coding DNA: TGTGCCAGCAGTTACCCAGTAGCGGGGGAAAAGGGTACGCAGTATTTT.

This clonotype was counted a few times. The V and J genes are TRBV7-9 and TRBJ1-1, with a possible D match to TRBD1 (5 bases). The CDR3 has 14 residues. Germline CDR1 and CDR2: SEHNR and FQNEAQ (reference sequence). V lost 5 bases and J 4 bases, leaving 14 bases between the germline ends. CDR3 sequence: CASSRDTGRTEAFF. The DNA for the CDR3 is TGTGCCAGCAGCCGGGATACAGGACGCACTGAAGCTTTCTTT.

The rearrangement uses TRBV4-1 and TRBJ2-3; D is uncertain. V lost 1 base and J 5 bases, leaving 7 bases between the germline ends. Germline values: CDR1 MGHRA, CDR2 YSYEKL. This CDR3 has 13 residues. Written as DNA, the CDR3 is TGCGCCAGCAGCCAAGCCCTGGGAGATACGCAGTATTTT. It specifies CASSQALGDTQYF.

This clonotype showed up just a few times. V is TRBV20-1 and J is TRBJ1-2, with 8 bases fitting TRBD1. This CDR3 has 11 residues. The germline V gene has CDR1 DFQATT and CDR2 SNEGSKA (reference sequence). V lost 6 bases, J lost 8 bases, and 5 bases stayed unmatched. CDR3 residues: CSALGQAGYTF. CDR3 DNA sequence: TGCAGTGCGTTGGGACAGGCGGGCTACACCTTC.

This clonotype was counted many times. J is TRBJ1-3 and V is TRBV20-1, with 10 bases lining up with TRBD1. The CDR3 runs 15 residues. From germline, CDR1 is DFQATT and CDR2 SNEGSKA (reference sequence). V lost 5 bases to trimming and J lost 2 bases; unmatched junction nucleotides: 6. The CDR3 DNA sequence: TGCAGTGCTCTGACGACAGGGGGCCCTGGAAACACCATATATTTT. This sequence encodes CSALTTGGPGNTIYF.

This clonotype appeared many times. The chain joins TRBV12-3 or TRBV12-4 to TRBJ1-2; TRBD1 matches at 7 bases. The V segment lost 1 base and the J segment 3 bases; nucleotides outside the gene matches: 2. The CDR3 loop spans 14 amino acids. The CDR3 is CASSLVGTDYGYTF. CDR3 coding DNA: TGTGCCAGCAGTTTAGTCGGGACAGACTATGGCTACACCTTC.

V is TRBV20-1 and J is TRBJ1-5, with a possible D match to TRBD1 (5 bases). The germline V and J ends were trimmed by 3 bases and 0 bases, with 9 bases remaining between them. This CDR3 comprises 14 residues. Germline CDR1 DFQATT, CDR2 SNEGSKA (reference sequence). CDR3 in amino acids: CSARQGTSNQPQHF. Here the CDR3 DNA reads TGCAGTGCTAGGCAAGGGACTAGCAATCAGCCCCAGCATTTT.

The rearrangement links TRBV2 to TRBJ2-1; TRBD2 agrees at 10 bases. This CDR3 has 15 amino acids. Trimming took 7 bases from V and 4 from J; bases not matched to a gene: 7. CDR1 is SNHLY and CDR2 is FYNNEI in the germline V gene. The DNA for the CDR3 is TGTGCCAGCACCGACCTGGGACTAGCGTACAATGAGCAGTTCTTC. Its protein product is CASTDLGLAYNEQFF.

This clonotype was counted a few times. The genes are TRBV4-3 and TRBJ2-3; D may be TRBD1 (5 bases). This CDR3 is 15 amino acids long. V was clipped by 0 bases and J by 1 base, with 8 bases between them. Germline loops: CDR1 LGHNA, CDR2 YSLEER. The chain's CDR3 is CASSQEEQGTDTQYF. CDR3 nucleotides: TGCGCCAGCAGCCAAGAAGAACAGGGCACAGATACGCAGTATTTT.

V and J are TRBV6-5 and TRBJ1-1; no firm D call. The length of the CDR3 is 20 residues. CDR1 MNHEY and CDR2 SVGAGI come from the germline V gene. Between the trimmed V and J ends, which lost 7 bases and 4 bases, there was a span of 34 bases. In nucleotides, the CDR3 is TGTGCCAGCACCCCAGGTGGGTCCAAGGGCCGATGGGTCCCGAGCACTGAAGCTTTCTTT. It translates to CASTPGGSKGRWVPSTEAFF.

The chain is built from TRBV9 and TRBJ2-3, with D uncertain. Germline CDR1 reads SGDLS; CDR2 reads YYNGEE. Trimming pared 4 bases from V and 0 bases from J, leaving 12 bases between. The CDR3 covers 15 residues. The CDR3 loop is CASSPHAVSTDTQYF. CDR3 in DNA: TGTGCCAGCAGCCCTCATGCGGTTAGCACAGATACGCAGTATTTT.

V is TRBV6-5 and J is TRBJ2-2; D uncertain. Germline V CDR1 and CDR2: MNHEY, SVGAGI. The CDR3 sequence is 13 residues long. The V end was cut by 6 bases, the J end by 0 bases, with 5 bases between. The CDR3 loop is CASRRPNTGELFF. The CDR3 coding sequence is TGTGCCAGCAGAAGGCCGAACACCGGGGAGCTGTTTTTT.

The V and J genes are TRBV5-1 and TRBJ2-5; no definite D call. CDR3 size: 15 residues. Trimming shortened V by 0 bases and J by 0 bases, and 9 bases separated the two germline ends. The V gene's germline CDR1 is SGHRS and CDR2 YFSETQ. The CDR3, as DNA: TGCGCCAGCAGCTTGGCCGGGCGCAACCAAGAGACCCAGTACTTC. Amino acids: CASSLAGRNQETQYF.

This clonotype was recorded a few times. The chain joins TRBV5-1 to TRBJ2-7, with D perhaps matching TRBD1 (5 bases). V lost 5 bases to trimming and J lost 5 bases, with 14 bases between them. The CDR3 extends over 13 amino acids. Germline loops: CDR1 SGHRS, CDR2 YFSETQ. The CDR3 protein is CASRNQGSDEQYF. CDR3 nucleotides: TGCGCCAGCAGGAATCAGGGATCCGACGAGCAGTACTTC. Full variable domain (outside the CDR3, taken from reference TRBV5-1 and TRBJ2-7): KAGVTQTPRYLIKTRGQQVTLSCSPISGHRSVSWYQQTPGQGLQFLFEYFSETQRNKGNFPGRFSGRQFSNSRSEMNVSTLELGDSALYLCASRNQGSDEQYFGPGTRLTVT.

The chain carries TRBV20-1 and TRBJ2-5; D gene ambiguous. This CDR3 region has 12 residues. The germline CDR1 and CDR2 sequences are DFQATT and SNEGSKA (reference sequence). V lost 2 bases and J 5 bases, leaving 9 bases between the germline ends. The CDR3 bases are TGCAGTGCTAGAACGCAGCCGGAGACCCAGTACTTC. Translation gives CSARTQPETQYF.

This clonotype appeared a few times. This rearrangement joins TRBV5-6 to TRBJ2-5; tentatively, D is TRBD2 (7 bases). This CDR3 is built from 16 residues. Germline loops: CDR1 SGHDT, CDR2 YYEEEE. V was trimmed by 0 bases and J by 0 bases, leaving 12 bases between them. The DNA of the CDR3 is TGTGCCAGCAGCTTGGTAGGGGGGGAGTACCAAGAGACCCAGTACTTC. Protein product: CASSLVGGEYQETQYF.

CDR3 amino acids: CASSQVLGKLFF. As DNA, the CDR3 is TGTGCCAGCAGCCAAGTTCTGGGGAAACTGTTTTTT. The V gene is TRBV25-1, the J gene TRBJ1-4; unclear D gene. V lost 6 bases, J lost 11 bases, and 13 bases lay in between. Germline CDR1 is MGHDK and CDR2 is SYGVNS. The CDR3 contains 12 residues.

This clonotype showed up just once. In nucleotides, the CDR3 is TGTGCCAGCAGGGGGGACGGCAATGAGCAGTTCTTC. Translating gives CASRGDGNEQFF. The genes are TRBV2 and TRBJ2-1; D assignment may be TRBD1 or TRBD2 (5 bases each). Germline V gives CDR1 SNHLY, CDR2 FYNNEI. The CDR3 covers 12 residues. The V end was cut by 6 bases, the J end by 6 bases, with 9 bases between.

This clonotype has at least ten counts. The CDR3 is CASSRRTDTGELFF. DNA of the CDR3: TGCGCCAGCAGCCGCAGGACCGACACCGGGGAGCTGTTTTTT. The chain combines TRBV5-1 with TRBJ2-2; no clear D. Germline CDR1 is SGHRS and CDR2 is YFSETQ. V was cut by 4 bases and J by 3 bases, with 10 bases left in between. The CDR3 has 14 residues.

This clonotype has more than one count but fewer than ten. The chain joins TRBV7-6 to TRBJ1-4; 7 bases line up with TRBD1. V was pared by 5 bases and J by 3 bases, with 3 bases of the junction left unmatched. The CDR3 has 14 residues. Germline V gene data show CDR1 as SGHVS and CDR2 as FNYEAQ. The CDR3 region is CASSKGAPNEKLFF. The CDR3 DNA follows: TGTGCCAGCAGCAAGGGGGCCCCTAATGAAAAACTGTTTTTT.

There are a few counts of this clonotype. The chain recombines TRBV20-1 with TRBJ2-7, with 12 bases identical to TRBD2. Trimming took 3 bases from V and 2 from J; bases not matched to a gene: 8. Germline CDR1 and CDR2: DFQATT and SNEGSKA (reference sequence). The CDR3 has 16 residues. CDR3 amino acids: CSASHILAGGPYEQYF. The CDR3 DNA sequence: TGCAGTGCTAGTCACATACTAGCGGGGGGACCCTACGAGCAGTACTTC.

This clonotype was detected a few times. The V gene is TRBV4-2, the J gene TRBJ2-7; 8 positions agree with TRBD2. CDR1 LGHNA and CDR2 YNFKEQ come from the germline V gene. The CDR3 has 15 amino acids. With 1 base clipped from V and 2 bases from J, the junction kept 4 bases outside the gene matches. The CDR3 protein is CASSQGAGGPYEQYV. For the CDR3, the DNA is TGTGCCAGCAGCCAAGGCGCGGGGGGCCCCTACGAGCAGTACGTC.

V usage is TRBV4-1 and J usage is TRBJ1-6, with TRBD1 matching 8 bases. CDR3 length: 16 residues. Germline V gene data show CDR1 as MGHRA and CDR2 as YSYEKL. V lost 0 bases, J lost 7 bases, and 5 bases stayed unmatched. For the CDR3, the DNA is TGCGCCAGCAGCCAAGATGGACAGGGATACAATTCACCCCTCCACTTT. This codes for CASSQDGQGYNSPLHF.

The sample holds a few counts of this clonotype. The V and J genes are TRBV20-1 and TRBJ1-2; TRBD1 matches 8 bases. Germline-derived CDR1 and CDR2 are DFQATT and SNEGSKA (reference sequence). This CDR3 contains 15 residues. J gave up 5 bases and V 6 bases, and 14 bases lay outside the gene matches. CDR3 protein: CSAKPDRGFLYGYTF. CDR3 in DNA: TGCAGTGCCAAACCTGACAGGGGATTTTTGTATGGCTACACCTTC.

V usage is TRBV5-1 and J usage is TRBJ1-2; D not certain. V lost 4 bases and J 3 bases, leaving 13 bases between the germline ends. The V gene's germline CDR1 is SGHRS and CDR2 YFSETQ. The CDR3 extends over 14 amino acids. CDR3 DNA: TGCGCCAGCAGCCTACCGGGCCAGGACTATGGCTACACCTTC. Translating gives CASSLPGQDYGYTF.